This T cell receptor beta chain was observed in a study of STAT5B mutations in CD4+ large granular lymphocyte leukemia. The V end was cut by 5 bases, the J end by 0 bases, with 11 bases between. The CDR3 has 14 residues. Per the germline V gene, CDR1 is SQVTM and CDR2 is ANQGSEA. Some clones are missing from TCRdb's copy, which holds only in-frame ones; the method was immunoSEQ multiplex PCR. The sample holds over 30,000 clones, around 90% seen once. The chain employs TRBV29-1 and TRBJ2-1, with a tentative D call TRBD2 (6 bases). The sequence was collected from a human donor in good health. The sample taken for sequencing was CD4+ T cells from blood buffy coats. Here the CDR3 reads CSVSWRDSYNEQFF. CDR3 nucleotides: TGCAGCGTTTCATGGCGGGACTCCTACAATGAGCAGTTCTTC.